These T cell receptor beta chains were read from a single sample in a study of cytomegalovirus exposure and HLA in healthy donors. TCRdb's copy holds only in-frame clones and misses some; the assay was immunoSEQ multiplex PCR. Here the sample spans under 200,000 clones, around 85% being singletons. Sequenced input: PBMCs. The receptors come from a man aged 18 to 30 in good health and CMV-seropositive. Each CDR3 is given with its conserved first and last residue. Fields, in order: CDR3 protein, CDR3 DNA, D gene, clone size, V gene, J gene. D genes are given only for firm matches. Clone size is shown for a subset of rows, as once, few, many or a class of expanded clone.

CASSSTLRAGGKFF	TGTGCCAGCAGCTCGACTTTGCGAGCGGGGGGGAAGTTCTTC	TRBD2	few	TRBV7-6	TRBJ2-1
CASSQALQSSYEQYF	TGCGCCAGCAGCCAAGCCTTACAGAGCTCCTACGAGCAGTACTTC	.	.	TRBV4-1	TRBJ2-7
CAWSVLTEAFF	TGTGCCTGGAGTGTACTCACTGAAGCTTTCTTT	.	few	TRBV30	TRBJ1-1
CASSISGRGENYEQYF	TGTGCCAGTAGTATTTCCGGGCGGGGGGAAAACTACGAGCAGTACTTC	TRBD2	.	TRBV19	TRBJ2-7
CASSYGGGHTDTQYF	TGTGCCAGCAGTTACGGGGGAGGACACACAGATACGCAGTATTTT	.	.	TRBV6-5	TRBJ2-3
CASSPQQGVYGYTF	TGTGCCAGCTCACCACAACAGGGCGTCTATGGCTACACCTTC	.	.	TRBV18	TRBJ1-2
CSYGEGAYSYEQYF	TGCAGCTACGGAGAGGGCGCCTACTCCTACGAGCAGTACTTC	.	.	TRBV29-1	TRBJ2-7
CASSLGSGSVGYTF	TGTGCCAGCAGCTTGGGTTCGGGTTCCGTTGGCTACACCTTC	.	few	TRBV5-6	TRBJ1-2
CAIRTVQDPTEAFF	TGTGCCATCCGAACAGTACAGGACCCCACTGAAGCTTTCTTT	.	.	TRBV10-3	TRBJ1-1
CASSVALAPFYGYTF	TGTGCCAGCAGCGTAGCGCTGGCCCCTTTCTATGGCTACACCTTC	.	.	TRBV9	TRBJ1-2